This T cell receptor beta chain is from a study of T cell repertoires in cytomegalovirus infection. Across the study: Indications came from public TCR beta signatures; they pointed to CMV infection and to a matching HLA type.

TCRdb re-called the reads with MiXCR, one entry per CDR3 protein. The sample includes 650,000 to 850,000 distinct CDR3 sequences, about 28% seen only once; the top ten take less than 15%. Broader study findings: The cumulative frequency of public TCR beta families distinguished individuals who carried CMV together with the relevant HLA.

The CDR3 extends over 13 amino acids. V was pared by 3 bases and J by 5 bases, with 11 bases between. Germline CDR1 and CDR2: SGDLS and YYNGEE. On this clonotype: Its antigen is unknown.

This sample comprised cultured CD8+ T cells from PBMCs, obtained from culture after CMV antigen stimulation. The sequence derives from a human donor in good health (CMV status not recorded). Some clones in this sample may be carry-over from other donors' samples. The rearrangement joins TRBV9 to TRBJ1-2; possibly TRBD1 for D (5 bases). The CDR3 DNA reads TGTGCCAGCAGCGCCCACAGGAATTATGGCTACACCTTC. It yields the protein CASSAHRNYGYTF.